A selection of T cell receptor beta chains follows, all from one sample in a study of T cells in Graves' hyperthyroidism and ophthalmopathy. TCRdb fed the multiplex PCR reads into MiXCR, producing one record per CDR3 protein. The sample records almost 600,000 distinct CDR3 sequences, approximately 15% being singletons. The sequenced material came from blood. Receptor source: a young woman with Graves' hyperthyroidism that later progressed to Graves' ophthalmopathy. Each CDR3 is given with its conserved first and last residue. D genes are given only for firm matches. Rows give clone size only sometimes, using once, few, many, or a class for an expanded clone.

CDR3,DNA,size,D,V,J
CSASSHGPLSPLHF,TGCAGTGCTAGTTCCCACGGTCCCCTTTCACCCCTCCACTTT,.,.,TRBV20-1,TRBJ1-6
CASHRTGIISYGYTF,TGTGCCTCCCACAGGACAGGCATTATCTCCTATGGCTACACCTTC,few,TRBD1,TRBV19,TRBJ1-2
CASRGQGDTGELFF,TGTGCCAGCAGAGGACAGGGAGACACCGGGGAGCTGTTTTTT,few,TRBD1,TRBV6-1,TRBJ2-2
CASSPWVASGRALGNEQFF,TGTGCCAGCAGCCCCTGGGTTGCTAGCGGGAGGGCCCTTGGAAATGAGCAGTTCTTC,many,TRBD2,TRBV6-8,TRBJ2-1
CASSRTLAGAIPYEQYF,TGTGCCAGCAGTCGTACCCTAGCGGGAGCGATCCCCTACGAGCAGTACTTC,few,TRBD2,TRBV6-2/TRBV6-3,TRBJ2-7
CSASAPGARYQETQYF,TGCAGTGCTAGCGCTCCGGGAGCACGGTACCAAGAGACCCAGTACTTC,many,.,TRBV20-1,TRBJ2-5
CASSLQENTIYF,TGTGCCAGCAGCTTGCAGGAAAACACCATATATTTT,.,.,TRBV11-3,TRBJ1-3
CSVGDIDYGYTF,TGCAGCGTTGGGGACATTGACTATGGCTACACCTTC,few,.,TRBV29-1,TRBJ1-2
CSARGLDNGRHEQYF,TGCAGTGCAAGGGGTTTGGACAATGGGCGCCACGAGCAGTACTTC,many,.,TRBV20-1,TRBJ2-7
CASSPFTQGGEQFF,TGTGCCAGCAGCCCCTTCACACAGGGAGGTGAGCAGTTCTTC,few,.,TRBV11-3,TRBJ2-1
CATPQVEAFF,TGTGCCACCCCTCAGGTAGAAGCTTTCTTT,.,.,TRBV27,TRBJ1-1
CASSVTVYSGNTIYF,TGTGCCAGCAGTGTGACAGTCTACTCTGGAAACACCATATATTTT,many,.,TRBV6-1,TRBJ1-3
CASSVEAENIQYF,TGTGCCAGCAGCGTAGAGGCAGAAAACATTCAGTACTTC,few,.,TRBV9,TRBJ2-4
CATSRDSPYTEAFF,TGTGCCACCAGCAGAGACTCCCCTTATACTGAAGCTTTCTTT,many,.,TRBV15,TRBJ1-1
CASSEGSAYGYTF,TGTGCCAGCAGTGAAGGGTCCGCCTATGGCTACACCTTC,many,.,TRBV6-1,TRBJ1-2
CASLPTESKNIQYF,TGTGCCAGCCTGCCGACAGAGTCCAAAAACATTCAGTACTTC,many,.,TRBV2,TRBJ2-4
CASSQTGRFEQYF,TGTGCCAGTAGCCAGACAGGGCGATTCGAGCAGTACTTC,.,TRBD1,TRBV19,TRBJ2-7
CASSLEVFTGELFF,TGTGCCAGCAGCTTGGAGGTCTTCACCGGGGAGCTGTTTTTT,.,.,TRBV5-1,TRBJ2-2
CASSVGLGELFF,TGTGCCAGCAGCGTCGGACTGGGGGAGCTGTTTTTT,many,.,TRBV9,TRBJ2-2
CASSQLQGHGYTF,TGTGCCAGCAGCCAACTACAGGGGCATGGCTACACCTTC,few,TRBD1,TRBV3-1,TRBJ1-2
CASSVEETPKTEAFF,TGTGCCAGCAGCGTAGAGGAGACACCTAAGACTGAAGCTTTCTTT,.,.,TRBV9,TRBJ1-1
CASSPRTGGGETQYF,TGTGCTAGCAGCCCCAGGACGGGTGGGGGAGAGACCCAGTACTTC,many,.,TRBV7-7,TRBJ2-5
CASSLGGTSGSQAYEQYF,TGTGCCAGCAGCTTAGGAGGGACTAGCGGGAGCCAAGCCTACGAGCAGTACTTC,many,TRBD2,TRBV11-2,TRBJ2-7
CASSKLSGSPQETQYF,TGTGCCAGCAGTAAGCTTAGCGGGAGCCCACAAGAGACCCAGTACTTC,many,TRBD2,TRBV27,TRBJ2-5
CASSLNTGSARQFF,TGTGCCAGCAGTTTAAATACGGGCTCGGCTAGGCAGTTCTTC,many,.,TRBV12-3/TRBV12-4,TRBJ2-1
CASSLYMGNYNEQFF,TGTGCCAGCAGTTTATACATGGGGAATTACAATGAGCAGTTCTTC,many,.,TRBV27,TRBJ2-1
CASSETTGPEGNTIYF,TGTGCCAGCAGCGAAACGACAGGCCCAGAGGGAAACACCATATATTTT,.,.,TRBV6-1,TRBJ1-3
CASLGTGYYNEQFF,TGTGCCAGTCTAGGGACAGGGTACTACAATGAGCAGTTCTTC,many,TRBD1,TRBV28,TRBJ2-1
CASSLRAETQYF,TGTGCCAGCAGCTTACGGGCGGAGACCCAGTACTTC,many,.,TRBV7-2,TRBJ2-5
CATRPDDSPNQPQHF,TGTGCCACACGACCCGATGACAGCCCCAATCAGCCCCAGCATTTT,many,.,TRBV2,TRBJ1-5